The 21 T cell receptor beta chains listed next were all sequenced from one sample in a study of blood T cell repertoires in COVID-19. The repertoire was sequenced with immunoSEQ multiplex PCR; TCRdb's copy has only in-frame clones and lacks some. The sample includes 150,000 or so clones, 82% seen only once; the top ten take 13% to 15%. Sequencing was performed on peripheral blood. Receptor source: a human donor with acute or convalescent COVID-19. The donor label of this sample is uncertain.

The chain joins TRBV2 to TRBJ2-7, with D possibly TRBD1 on 6 matching bases. V was clipped by 6 bases and J by 4 bases, with 10 bases between them. Germline V CDR1 and CDR2: SNHLY, FYNNEI. This CDR3 is built from 12 residues. The CDR3 here is CASSLTGYEQYF. CDR3 DNA: TGTGCCAGCAGCTTGACAGGATACGAGCAGTACTTC.

J is TRBJ1-6 and V is TRBV30; D is perhaps TRBD1 (5 bases). Trimming stripped 2 bases from V and 9 bases from J, with 17 bases between. The germline V gene has CDR1 GTSNPN and CDR2 SVGIG (reference sequence). The CDR3 runs to 15 residues. The CDR3 loop reads CAWSPFGGVLSPLHF. The CDR3 DNA is TGTGCCTGGAGTCCGTTTGGGGGGGTGCTTTCACCCCTCCACTTT.

The table lists this clone with a few counts. The genes are TRBV5-1 and TRBJ1-1, with 8 bases fitting TRBD1. The J segment lost 4 bases and the V segment lost 2 bases, leaving 7 bases of the junction unmatched. This CDR3 is 15 amino acids long. Germline CDR1 and CDR2: SGHRS and YFSETQ. This CDR3 is CASSLNGQGGTEAFF. CDR3 sequence (DNA): TGCGCCAGCAGCTTAAACGGACAGGGAGGCACTGAAGCTTTCTTT.

The table lists this clone with a few counts. The chain is built from TRBV7-3 and TRBJ2-3, with D unresolved. CDR1 SGHTA and CDR2 FQGTGA come from the germline V gene. V gave up 2 bases and J gave up 1 base, with 7 bases separating them. This CDR3 has 14 residues. The CDR3 DNA reads TGTGCCAGCAGCTTAGTCCCTGGCACAGATACGCAGTATTTT. Translation gives CASSLVPGTDTQYF.

The chain uses TRBV19 and TRBJ1-1; D remains unclear. CDR3 length: 11 amino acids. V was cut by 8 bases and J by 4 bases, with 8 bases left in between. Germline V gene sequence: CDR1 LNHDA, CDR2 SQIVND (reference sequence). CDR3 nucleotides: TGTGCCAGTGGGAGGAGCACTGAAGCTTTCTTT. It is translated as CASGRSTEAFF.

This clone is a singleton in its sample. The chain carries TRBV5-6 and TRBJ1-1, with no clear D. The CDR3 runs 15 residues. The germline V gene has CDR1 SGHDT and CDR2 YYEEEE. Trimming removed 2 bases at V and 1 base at J, with 12 bases between. The DNA of the CDR3 is TGTGCCAGCAGCTTTGAAAGGAGAGGGAACACTGAAGCTTTCTTT. The encoded protein is CASSFERRGNTEAFF.

V is TRBV12-3 or TRBV12-4 and J is TRBJ1-6, with D perhaps TRBD1 (5 bases). With 1 base removed from V and 9 bases from J, the gap between germline ends came to 7 bases. This CDR3 is 13 amino acids long. The chain's CDR3 is CASSLDRSSPLHF. CDR3 bases: TGTGCCAGCAGTTTAGACAGGAGTTCACCCCTCCACTTT.

The V call is TRBV2, the J call TRBJ1-1, with D unresolved. In germline, CDR1 is SNHLY, CDR2 FYNNEI. This CDR3 spans 15 amino acids. Between the trimmed V and J ends, which lost 5 bases and 2 bases, there was a span of 15 bases. The CDR3, as DNA: TGTGCCAGCAGTCCACCTTACAGAACCAACACTGAAGCTTTCTTT. Translated: CASSPPYRTNTEAFF.

The genes are TRBV9 and TRBJ1-2; unclear D gene. The CDR3 covers 13 residues. The germline V gene encodes CDR1 SGDLS and CDR2 YYNGEE. V shed 1 base and J shed 6 bases, with 10 bases lying between them. The CDR3 sequence is CASSVRENDGYTF. For the CDR3, the DNA is TGTGCCAGCAGCGTACGAGAGAACGATGGCTACACCTTC. Combining the CDR3 with reference TRBV9 and TRBJ1-2 gives the whole variable domain DSGVTQTPKHLITATGQRVTLRCSPRSGDLSVYWYQQSLDQGLQFLIQYYNGEERAKGNILERFSAQQFPDLHSELNLSSLELGDSALYFCASSVRENDGYTFGSGTRLTVV.

The genes are TRBV30 and TRBJ1-5; D is ambiguous. Trimming left V 1 base short and J 6 bases short, with 19 bases between. From germline, CDR1 is GTSNPN and CDR2 SVGIG (reference sequence). This CDR3 is 16 amino acids long. The CDR3 DNA sequence: TGTGCCTGGAGTGGGCCCGGAGGGAGGGTCACTCAGCCCCAGCATTTT. This sequence encodes CAWSGPGGRVTQPQHF.

The chain couples TRBV19 to TRBJ1-2, with no clear D. Germline CDR1 LNHDA, CDR2 SQIVND (reference sequence). This CDR3 region has 12 residues. Trimming stripped 7 bases from V and 7 bases from J, with 13 bases between. The CDR3 sequence: CASKTANTGYTF. The CDR3 region has the DNA TGTGCCAGTAAAACAGCCAACACTGGCTACACCTTC.

The chain combines TRBV3-1 (or the pseudogene TRBV3-2) with TRBJ1-5; D possibly corresponds to TRBD1 (5 bases). Germline V gene data show CDR1 as LGHDT and CDR2 as YNNKEL (reference sequence). V shed 5 bases and J shed 6 bases, with 11 bases lying between them. The CDR3 extends over 13 amino acids. CDR3: CASSARRGQPQHF. The DNA for the CDR3 is TGTGCCAGCAGCGCCCGTAGGGGTCAGCCCCAGCATTTT.

A word on this clone: Other DNA sequences in this sample translate to the same CDR3. This chain uses TRBV2 with TRBJ1-2; D is undetermined. The CDR3 spans 12 residues. V gave up 8 bases and J gave up 2 bases, with 9 bases separating them. The germline CDR1 and CDR2 sequences are SNHLY and FYNNEI. The DNA of the CDR3 is TGTGCCAGCTCCGGTCAAAACTATGGCTACACCTTC. Translation: CASSGQNYGYTF.

The chain employs TRBV2 and TRBJ1-1; TRBD1 matches 9 bases. CDR1 is SNHLY and CDR2 is FYNNEI in the germline V gene. The CDR3 consists of 15 residues. Trimming took 7 bases from V and 1 from J; bases not matched to a gene: 7. The CDR3 DNA reads TGTGCCAGCAAAAGGGACAGGGCCCGGAACACTGAAGCTTTCTTT. It codes for CASKRDRARNTEAFF.

The rearrangement uses TRBV11-2 and TRBJ2-2; weak D call: TRBD2 (6 bases). Trimming pared 4 bases from V and 6 bases from J, leaving 15 bases between. The CDR3 consists of 15 residues. CDR1 is SGHAT, CDR2 FQNNGV, per germline. CDR3 DNA sequence: TGTGCCAGCAGCTCCGGACAACGGAGGGCCGGGGAGCTGTTTTTT. This sequence encodes CASSSGQRRAGELFF.

This sequence joins TRBV2 and TRBJ1-4; unclear D gene. The CDR3 spans 14 residues. The V gene's germline CDR1 is SNHLY and CDR2 FYNNEI. V was shortened by 1 base and J by 10 bases, with 13 bases between the two germline ends. CDR3 sequence reads: CASSEEVRGGKLFF. The CDR3 region has the DNA TGTGCCAGCAGTGAAGAGGTCCGGGGAGGAAAACTGTTTTTT.

The chain combines TRBV7-2 with TRBJ2-3; 7 bases are a match to TRBD2. V dropped 0 bases and J dropped 0; count of bases not matched to a gene: 12. The CDR3 loop spans 19 amino acids. The germline CDR1 and CDR2 sequences are SGHTA and FQGNSA. The CDR3 here is CASSLARGGGHTSTDTQYF. The CDR3 nucleotides are TGTGCCAGCAGCTTAGCGCGGGGCGGGGGTCATACTAGCACAGATACGCAGTATTTT.

This sequence joins TRBV6-5 and TRBJ1-6, with 7 bases that match TRBD1. Per germline, CDR1 MNHEY and CDR2 SVGAGI. The CDR3 spans 14 residues. V trimming: 6 bases; J trimming: 6 bases; junction bases outside the gene matches: 5. The DNA of the CDR3 is TGTGCCAGCAGAAAGAGACAGGGTAATTCACCCCTCCACTTT. Translation: CASRKRQGNSPLHF.

CDR3 sequence reads: CASSLQGFVSGGYTF. The CDR3 nucleotides read TGTGCCAGCAGCTTACAGGGTTTTGTTTCGGGTGGCTACACCTTC. This chain uses TRBV7-2 with TRBJ1-2; D is possibly TRBD1 (5 bases). V lost 2 bases to trimming and J lost 7 bases, with 17 bases between them. CDR1 is SGHTA, CDR2 FQGNSA, per germline. There are 15 residues in the CDR3.

To note about this clone: One end of the junction varies from germline; a read error may be responsible. The chain couples TRBV7-7 to TRBJ2-5, with TRBD1 matching over 11 bases. This CDR3 is built from 14 residues. Germline V gene sequence: CDR1 SSHAT, CDR2 FNYEAQ (reference sequence). In nucleotides, the CDR3 is TGTGCTAGCAGCCCGGACAGGGGGCGAGAGACCCAGTACTTC. Translation: CASSPDRGRETQYF.

The genes are TRBV18 and TRBJ1-6; maybe TRBD1 (5 bases). V dropped 2 bases and J dropped 14 bases, with 19 bases sitting between them. The CDR3 spans 15 residues. The germline gives CDR1 KGHSH, CDR2 LQKENI. CDR3 residues: CASSPAGWGLLALHF. In DNA, the CDR3 is TGTGCCAGCTCACCAGCAGGGTGGGGCCTTCTTGCCCTCCACTTT. The variable domain in full, with the rest retrieved from reference TRBV18 and TRBJ1-6, is NAGVMQNPRHLVRRRGQEARLRCSPMKGHSHVYWYRQLPEEGLKFMVYLQKENIIDESGMPKERFSAEFPKEGPSILRIQQVVRGDSAAYFCASSPAGWGLLALHFGNGTRLTVT.